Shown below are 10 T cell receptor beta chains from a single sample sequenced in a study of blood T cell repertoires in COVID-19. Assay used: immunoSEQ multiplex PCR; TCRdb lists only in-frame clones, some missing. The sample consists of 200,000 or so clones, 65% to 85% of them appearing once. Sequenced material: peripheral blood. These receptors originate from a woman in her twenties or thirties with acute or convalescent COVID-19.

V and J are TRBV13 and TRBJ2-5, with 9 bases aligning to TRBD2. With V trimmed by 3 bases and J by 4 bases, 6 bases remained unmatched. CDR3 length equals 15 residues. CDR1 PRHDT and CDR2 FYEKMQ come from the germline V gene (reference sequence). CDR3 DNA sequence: TGTGCCAGCAGCTTTAGCGGGAGTTTGAGAGAGACCCAGTACTTC. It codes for CASSFSGSLRETQYF.

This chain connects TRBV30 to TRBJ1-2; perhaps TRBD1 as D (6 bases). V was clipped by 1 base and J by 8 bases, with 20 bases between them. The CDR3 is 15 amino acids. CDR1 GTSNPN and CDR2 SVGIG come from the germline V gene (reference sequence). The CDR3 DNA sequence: TGTGCCTGGAGTGCCGGGGGGACACGGTTTATCGGCTACACCTTC. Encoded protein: CAWSAGGTRFIGYTF.

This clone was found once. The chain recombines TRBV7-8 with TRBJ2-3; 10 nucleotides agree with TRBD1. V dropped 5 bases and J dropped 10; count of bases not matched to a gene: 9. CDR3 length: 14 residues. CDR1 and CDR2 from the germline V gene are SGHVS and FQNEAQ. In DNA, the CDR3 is TGTGCCAGCAGCCCCAGTCCCGGGACAGGGGCGCAGTATTTT. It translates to CASSPSPGTGAQYF.

The CDR3 is CASSLSNEQFF. CDR3 nucleotide sequence: TGTGCCAGCAGCTTGAGTAATGAGCAGTTCTTC. The chain carries TRBV11-2 and TRBJ2-1; D is ambiguous. V was clipped by 3 bases and J by 7 bases, with 4 bases between them. CDR3 length: 11 amino acids. CDR1 is SGHAT, CDR2 FQNNGV, per germline.

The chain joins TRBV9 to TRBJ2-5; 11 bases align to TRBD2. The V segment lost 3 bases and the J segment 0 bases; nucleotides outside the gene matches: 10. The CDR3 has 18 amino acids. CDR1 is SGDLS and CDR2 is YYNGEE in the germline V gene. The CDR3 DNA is TGTGCCAGCAGCGACCCAACTAGCGGGGGCTCCAACCAAGAGACCCAGTACTTC. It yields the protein CASSDPTSGGSNQETQYF. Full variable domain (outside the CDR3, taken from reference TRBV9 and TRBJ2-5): DSGVTQTPKHLITATGQRVTLRCSPRSGDLSVYWYQQSLDQGLQFLIQYYNGEERAKGNILERFSAQQFPDLHSELNLSSLELGDSALYFCASSDPTSGGSNQETQYFGPGTRLLVL.

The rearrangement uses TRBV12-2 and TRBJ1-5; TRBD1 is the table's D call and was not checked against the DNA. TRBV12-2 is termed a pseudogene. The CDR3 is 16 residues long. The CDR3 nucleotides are TGTGCAAGTCGCTCCCCGGGACAGGCGAGCAATCAGCCCCAGCATTTT. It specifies CASRSPGQASNQPQHF.

The CDR3 loop reads CASSRRSDTQYF. The DNA for the CDR3 is TGTGCCAGCAGCCGCCGGTCGGATACGCAGTATTTT. This chain joins TRBV27 and TRBJ2-3; D not certain. Germline V CDR1 and CDR2: MNHEY, SMNVEV (reference sequence). V was cut by 6 bases and J by 6 bases, with 10 bases left in between. The CDR3 has 12 residues.

CDR3: CASSYSTRQGRDGYTF. In DNA form, the CDR3 reads TGTGCCAGCAGTTACTCAACTCGACAGGGACGGGATGGCTACACCTTC. The chain carries TRBV6-2 or TRBV6-3 and TRBJ1-2; 7 bases are a match to TRBD1. The CDR3 loop spans 16 amino acids. The germline V gene has CDR1 MNHEY and CDR2 SVGEGT. The V and J ends lost 0 bases and 6 bases, in that order; junction bases with no gene match: 10.

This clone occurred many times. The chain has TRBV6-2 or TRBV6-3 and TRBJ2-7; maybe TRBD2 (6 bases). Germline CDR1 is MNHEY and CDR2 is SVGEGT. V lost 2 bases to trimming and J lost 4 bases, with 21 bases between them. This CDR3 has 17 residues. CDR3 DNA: TGTGCCAGCAGTTACCCCCATGGCGGGACCCTCACTTACGAGCAGTACTTC. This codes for CASSYPHGGTLTYEQYF.

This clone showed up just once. CDR3 sequence reads: CVRSLAPPCEQYF. In nucleotides, the CDR3 is TGTGTCAGAAGCTTAGCCCCCCCGTGCGAGCAGTACTTC. This chain connects TRBV7-5 to TRBJ2-7; the table's D call, TRBD2, has no DNA check behind it. TRBV7-5 is labeled a pseudogene. The CDR3 contains 13 residues.